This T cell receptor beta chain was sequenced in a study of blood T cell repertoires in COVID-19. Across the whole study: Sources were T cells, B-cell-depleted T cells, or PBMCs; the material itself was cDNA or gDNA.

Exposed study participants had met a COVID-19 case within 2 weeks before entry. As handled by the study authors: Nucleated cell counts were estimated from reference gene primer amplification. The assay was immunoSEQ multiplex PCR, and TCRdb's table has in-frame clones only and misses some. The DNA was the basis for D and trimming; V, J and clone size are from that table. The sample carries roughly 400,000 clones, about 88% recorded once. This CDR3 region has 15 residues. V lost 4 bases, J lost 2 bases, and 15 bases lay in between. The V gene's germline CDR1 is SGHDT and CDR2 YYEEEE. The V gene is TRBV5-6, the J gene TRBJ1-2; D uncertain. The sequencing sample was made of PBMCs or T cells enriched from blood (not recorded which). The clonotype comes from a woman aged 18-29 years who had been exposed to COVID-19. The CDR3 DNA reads TGTGCCAGCAGCCCCCGACGATACAGCAACTATGGCTACACCTTC. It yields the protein CASSPRRYSNYGYTF.